These 17 T cell receptor beta chains share one sample of origin, sequenced in a study of OX40 agonist ivuxolimab in advanced cancers. Here immunoSEQ multiplex PCR was the method, and the copy in TCRdb shows in-frame clones only, minus some. Counted here are more than 75,000 clones, around 89% occurring once; the ten biggest clones make up around 0.4%. The input for sequencing was CD4+ or CD8+ T cells sorted from blood, taken in a trial of the OX40 agonist ivuxolimab. The origin of the receptors is an adult with an advanced solid tumor such as melanoma, head and neck, liver or kidney cancer.

This clone was recorded a few times. The rearrangement joins TRBV10-3 to TRBJ2-2; the match to TRBD1 covers 8 bases. The CDR3 has 16 amino acids. Germline values: CDR1 ENHRY, CDR2 SYGVKD. V shed 4 bases and J 6 bases; nucleotides not matched to a gene: 10. CDR3 amino acids: CAISGVDRDLSGELFF. CDR3 coding DNA: TGTGCCATCAGTGGTGTGGACAGGGATCTTTCCGGGGAGCTGTTTTTT.

This clone appeared once. The chain is built from TRBV5-1 and TRBJ2-5; D remains ambiguous. V was pared by 3 bases and J by 2 bases, with 17 bases between. The CDR3 length is 16 residues. The germline V gene has CDR1 SGHRS and CDR2 YFSETQ. This chain's CDR3 is CASSSLGYSRQETQYF. CDR3 bases: TGCGCCAGCAGCTCTTTGGGTTATAGTCGACAAGAGACCCAGTACTTC.

The CDR3 spells CASSGRDDEQYF. The DNA for the CDR3 is TGTGCCAGCAGCGGGCGGGACGACGAGCAGTACTTC. The V gene is TRBV7-2, the J gene TRBJ2-7, with D tentatively TRBD2 (6 bases). CDR3 size: 12 residues. Germline CDR1 is SGHTA and CDR2 is FQGNSA. Trimming removed 5 bases from V and 5 bases from J, with 10 bases in between.

The chain combines TRBV10-3 with TRBJ2-6, with 12 bases lining up with TRBD2. Germline assignment: CDR1 ENHRY and CDR2 SYGVKD. This CDR3 is built from 17 residues. V was clipped by 3 bases and J by 0 bases; unmatched bases: 0. The CDR3 DNA follows: TGTGCCATCAGTGAACTAGCGGGAGGCTCTGGGGCCAACGTCCTGACTTTC. Its translation is CAISELAGGSGANVLTF.

The CDR3 protein is CASSYRSEQYF. CDR3 nucleotide sequence: TGTGCCAGCAGTTACAGGAGCGAGCAGTACTTC. The chain combines TRBV4-2 with TRBJ2-7; D is possibly TRBD1 (5 bases). The ends were cut back, 6 bases at V and 6 bases at J, with 9 bases in the middle. The CDR3 is 11 amino acids. CDR1 LGHNA and CDR2 YNFKEQ come from the germline V gene.

The V gene is TRBV27, the J gene TRBJ2-1; 12 bases map to TRBD2. The CDR3 extends over 15 amino acids. Germline CDR1 reads MNHEY; CDR2 reads SMNVEV (reference sequence). Losses at the gene ends were 7 bases for V and 7 bases for J; bases not matched to a gene: 8. CDR3 sequence: CASTALAGGFNEQFF. The CDR3 DNA is TGTGCCAGCACCGCCCTAGCGGGAGGGTTTAATGAGCAGTTCTTC.

J is TRBJ1-1 and V is TRBV5-1; D gene uncertain. Looked up from germline, CDR1 is SGHRS and CDR2 is YFSETQ. The CDR3 covers 14 residues. V was pared by 0 bases and J by 0 bases, with 6 bases between. The CDR3 nucleotides read TGCGCCAGCAGCTTGGAAAGATTGAACACTGAAGCTTTCTTT. Its protein is CASSLERLNTEAFF. The full variable domain, completed using reference TRBV5-1 and TRBJ1-1, is KAGVTQTPRYLIKTRGQQVTLSCSPISGHRSVSWYQQTPGQGLQFLFEYFSETQRNKGNFPGRFSGRQFSNSRSEMNVSTLELGDSALYLCASSLERLNTEAFFGQGTRLTVV.

J is TRBJ1-3 and V is TRBV5-1; 8 positions match TRBD1. Trimming took 2 bases from V and 4 from J; bases not matched to a gene: 2. Germline V CDR1 and CDR2: SGHRS, YFSETQ. This CDR3 is built from 14 residues. CDR3 bases: TGCGCCAGCAGCTTTGGGACAGGAGGAAACACCATATATTTT. Residues: CASSFGTGGNTIYF. The full variable domain, with the rest looked up from reference TRBV5-1 and TRBJ1-3, is KAGVTQTPRYLIKTRGQQVTLSCSPISGHRSVSWYQQTPGQGLQFLFEYFSETQRNKGNFPGRFSGRQFSNSRSEMNVSTLELGDSALYLCASSFGTGGNTIYFGEGSWLTVV.

The V gene is TRBV4-1, the J gene TRBJ2-5; D gene unclear. The CDR3 length is 15 residues. Germline loops: CDR1 MGHRA, CDR2 YSYEKL. With 1 base removed from V and 7 bases from J, the gap between germline ends came to 16 bases. Written as DNA, the CDR3 is TGCGCCAGCAGCCAAGGATGGCAGTTCTCGGGGACCCAGTACTTC. Its translation is CASSQGWQFSGTQYF.

The chain is built from TRBV5-6 and TRBJ1-2; the D gene is possibly TRBD1 (5 bases). Germline loops: CDR1 SGHDT, CDR2 YYEEEE. This CDR3 is 14 amino acids long. V was trimmed by 1 base and J by 5 bases, leaving 12 bases between them. The CDR3 region has the DNA TGTGCCAGCAGCTTGAGCGTTGAGGGGTATGGCTACACCTTC. Residues: CASSLSVEGYGYTF.

This clone was found once. The chain uses TRBV5-6 and TRBJ2-7; D not resolved. CDR3 length: 15 residues. V was trimmed by 0 bases and J by 3 bases, leaving 13 bases between them. Looked up from germline, CDR1 is SGHDT and CDR2 is YYEEEE. CDR3 sequence: CASSLALGLIYEQYF. The CDR3 nucleotides are TGTGCCAGCAGCTTGGCTCTAGGCCTAATCTACGAGCAGTACTTC.

The V call is TRBV28, the J call TRBJ2-3; 12 positions agree with TRBD2. CDR3 length equals 20 residues. Trimming removed 3 bases from V and 1 base from J; junction bases left unmatched: 14. Germline CDR1 and CDR2: MDHEN and SYDVKM. The CDR3 coding sequence is TGTGCCAGCAGTTTTGGATCTAGCGGGAGGGCCGAGGGTGGCACAGATACGCAGTATTTT. This gives the protein CASSFGSSGRAEGGTDTQYF.

Only one count was recorded for this clone. J is TRBJ2-7 and V is TRBV11-3, with 10 bases that match TRBD1. Trimming at V came to 4 bases and at J to 5 bases, leaving 17 bases not matched to a gene. The CDR3 extends over 18 amino acids. Germline V gives CDR1 SGHNT, CDR2 YENEEA. For the CDR3, the DNA is TGTGCCAGCAGCTCATACGATTGGGCGGGACAGGGGAACCACGAGCAGTACTTC. Protein product: CASSSYDWAGQGNHEQYF.

The gene calls are TRBV5-1 and TRBJ2-1, with 11 bases aligning to TRBD2. From germline, CDR1 is SGHRS and CDR2 YFSETQ. Trimming removed 5 bases from V and 1 base from J; junction bases left unmatched: 5. This CDR3 spans 16 amino acids. CDR3 DNA: TGCGCCAGCAGTCTACTAGCGGGAGTTTCCTACAATGAGCAGTTCTTC. Translation: CASSLLAGVSYNEQFF.

The chain has TRBV9 and TRBJ2-2; D is perhaps TRBD2 (5 bases). The germline V and J ends were trimmed by 0 bases and 3 bases, with 12 bases remaining between them. The CDR3 totals 16 residues. CDR1 SGDLS and CDR2 YYNGEE come from the germline V gene. This CDR3 reads CASSVVGLADTGELFF. The CDR3 coding sequence is TGTGCCAGCAGCGTAGTTGGCCTAGCTGACACCGGGGAGCTGTTTTTT.

The rearrangement joins TRBV9 to TRBJ2-5, with TRBD2 matching over 8 bases. The ends lost 4 bases at V and 5 bases at J; junction bases unmatched: 22. The CDR3 is 19 amino acids. Germline V CDR1 and CDR2: SGDLS, YYNGEE. The CDR3 DNA is TGTGCCAGCAGCCCCCGTGGATGGCGGGGGGTCGGGGCGGGGGAGACCCAGTACTTC. Encoded protein: CASSPRGWRGVGAGETQYF. Complete variable domain (other parts from reference TRBV9 and TRBJ2-5): DSGVTQTPKHLITATGQRVTLRCSPRSGDLSVYWYQQSLDQGLQFLIQYYNGEERAKGNILERFSAQQFPDLHSELNLSSLELGDSALYFCASSPRGWRGVGAGETQYFGPGTRLLVL.

This CDR3 reads CASSLSLAGRGTDTQYF. The CDR3 DNA reads TGTGCCAGCAGCTTGTCACTAGCGGGGAGGGGCACAGATACGCAGTATTTT. V and J are TRBV5-5 and TRBJ2-3; 10 bases align to TRBD2. This CDR3 comprises 17 residues. J lost 1 base, V lost 1 base, and 6 bases had no gene match. Per the germline V gene, CDR1 is SGHKS and CDR2 is YYEKEE (reference sequence).